This T cell receptor (beta chain) was observed in a study of blood T cell repertoires in COVID-19. About the research overall: Italy, Spain and the United States were the sources of the convalescent and acute COVID-19 samples. The analysed material was cDNA or gDNA that came from T cells, B-cell-depleted T cells, or PBMCs.

As originally analysed: Estimated nucleated cell counts came from reference gene primer amplification. TCRdb keeps only in-frame clones here, not all; method: immunoSEQ multiplex PCR. The V and J calls and the clone size are those of that table, but D and trimming were determined from the DNA. The sample records just over 150,000 clones, roughly nine tenths being singletons. Germline-derived CDR1 and CDR2 are WSHSY and SAAADI. V was clipped by 8 bases and J by 3 bases, with 25 bases between them. The CDR3 is 18 amino acids. Sample: peripheral blood. This chain joins TRBV10-2 and TRBJ1-4; a weak D match, TRBD1 (5 bases). The TCR sequence derives from a middle-aged woman with acute or convalescent COVID-19. The CDR3 reads CASSRTRGPRAANEKLFF. The DNA of the CDR3 is TGCGCCAGCTCAAGAACAAGGGGCCCTCGGGCGGCTAATGAAAAACTGTTTTTT.